The 30 T cell receptor beta chains given below trace back to one sample, sequenced in a study of T cell responses to AZD1222 COVID-19 vaccine. Profiling relied on immunoSEQ multiplex PCR, and the TCRdb table lists in-frame clones only, not all of them. The sample lists about 110,000 clones, roughly 87% occurring once. The starting material was peripheral blood, obtained on day 0 of AZD1222 vaccination. The receptors originated from an adult in good health.

The rearrangement links TRBV7-9 to TRBJ2-5, with TRBD2 matching over 14 bases. Germline-derived CDR1 and CDR2 are SEHNR and FQNEAQ (reference sequence). The CDR3 has 16 residues. With V trimmed by 6 bases and J by 5 bases, 8 bases remained unmatched. The CDR3 spells CASSPGLAGVGETQYF. The CDR3, as DNA: TGTGCCAGCAGTCCGGGACTAGCGGGAGTTGGGGAGACCCAGTACTTC.

J is TRBJ1-1 and V is TRBV15; the D gene is possibly TRBD1 (5 bases). The CDR3 runs to 14 residues. CDR1 and CDR2 from the germline V gene are LNHNV and YYDKDF (reference sequence). V was shortened by 0 bases and J by 8 bases, with 13 bases between the two germline ends. CDR3 DNA: TGTGCCACCAGCAGAGATTACCAGGGTCCCGAAGCTTTCTTT. Amino acids: CATSRDYQGPEAFF.

This clone was observed once. V gene TRBV27 combines with J gene TRBJ2-3; weak D call: TRBD1 (6 bases). Germline assignment: CDR1 MNHEY and CDR2 SMNVEV (reference sequence). Trimming left V 5 bases short and J 7 bases short, with 22 bases between. The CDR3 has 16 amino acids. The DNA of the CDR3 is TGTGCCAGCAGTCCCAATTCACAGGGCTTAAGGCATACGCAGTATTTT. Translated: CASSPNSQGLRHTQYF.

The V and J genes are TRBV6-5 and TRBJ1-1; no clear D. Deletions cut 2 bases from V and 5 bases from J, with 12 bases between. The CDR3 covers 14 residues. Germline values: CDR1 MNHEY, CDR2 SVGAGI. The CDR3 reads CASSYRWASTEAFF. CDR3 sequence (DNA): TGTGCCAGCAGTTACCGGTGGGCGTCGACTGAAGCTTTCTTT.

The V gene is TRBV7-2, the J gene TRBJ1-6; D remains ambiguous. Trimming stripped 7 bases from V and 0 bases from J, with 7 bases between. The CDR3 runs 14 residues. Germline V lookup: CDR1 SGHTA, CDR2 FQGNSA. The CDR3 sequence is CASKDGSYNSPLHF. The CDR3 nucleotides read TGTGCCAGCAAGGATGGCTCCTATAATTCACCCCTCCACTTT.

This chain links TRBV28 with TRBJ2-3; D is unresolved. The V gene lost 7 bases and the J gene lost 2 bases, with 10 bases spanning the gap. The germline V gene has CDR1 MDHEN and CDR2 SYDVKM. The CDR3 is 13 residues long. The CDR3: CASMADYTDTQYF. The CDR3 DNA follows: TGTGCCAGCATGGCGGATTACACAGATACGCAGTATTTT.

This chain links TRBV30 with TRBJ2-1, with D perhaps assigned TRBD1 or TRBD2 (5 bases each). The V gene's germline CDR1 is GTSNPN and CDR2 SVGIG (reference sequence). CDR3 size: 13 residues. The V gene lost 5 bases and the J gene lost 10 bases, with 18 bases spanning the gap. Written as DNA, the CDR3 is TGTGCCTGGTACGGCGCCGGGACGAAGGAGCAGTTCTTC. Translation: CAWYGAGTKEQFF.

The chain joins TRBV7-2 to TRBJ2-3, with 9 positions matching TRBD2. Trimming at V came to 4 bases and at J to 8 bases, leaving 13 bases not matched to a gene. CDR1 SGHTA and CDR2 FQGNSA come from the germline V gene. The CDR3 is made up of 16 amino acids. As DNA, the CDR3 is TGTGCCAGCAGCTCTAGGGCTAGCGGGGCGGGGGTTACGCAGTATTTT. It encodes CASSSRASGAGVTQYF.

This clone has a handful of counts. The germline gene is not matched at one end of the junction; a read error may be the cause. V and J are TRBV24-1 and TRBJ2-3; tentatively, D is TRBD2 (7 bases). This CDR3 is built from 14 residues. Germline V gene lookup returns CDR1 KGHDR and CDR2 SFDVKD. CDR3 loop: CASSPGGFADTQYF. CDR3 nucleotides: TGTGCCAGCAGTCCGGGGGGCTTCGCAGATACGCAGTATTTT.

The chain links TRBV6-2 or TRBV6-3 to TRBJ2-1; no reliable D call. CDR3 length: 12 amino acids. Germline V gene data show CDR1 as MNHEY and CDR2 as SVGEGT. V was pared by 4 bases and J by 8 bases, with 9 bases between. CDR3 coding DNA: TGTGCCAGCAGTTCTGGGCGTGATGAGCAGTTCTTC. This codes for CASSSGRDEQFF.

Written as DNA, the CDR3 is TGTGCCAGCAGTTTTGATGGCACTGAAGCTTTCTTT. Its protein product is CASSFDGTEAFF. V usage is TRBV27 and J usage is TRBJ1-1, with unresolved D. The CDR3 runs 12 residues. Germline loops: CDR1 MNHEY, CDR2 SMNVEV (reference sequence). V was cut by 3 bases and J by 4 bases, with 6 bases left in between.

The rearrangement uses TRBV3-1 (or the pseudogene TRBV3-2) and TRBJ1-1; 7 bases are a match to TRBD1. This CDR3 region has 14 residues. The ends lost 5 bases at V and 5 bases at J; junction bases unmatched: 8. CDR1 and CDR2 (germline): LGHDT, YNNKEL (reference sequence). CDR3 sequence (DNA): TGTGCCAGCAGCTTAAAACCAGGGGGAACTGAAGCTTTCTTT. Amino acid sequence: CASSLKPGGTEAFF.

This chain links TRBV7-2 with TRBJ1-2; possibly TRBD1 for D (6 bases). The germline V gene has CDR1 SGHTA and CDR2 FQGNSA. The V end lost 0 bases, the J end lost 13 bases, and 18 bases lay between the germline ends. This CDR3 has 14 residues. This chain's CDR3 is CASSLAATGFSGTF. CDR3 DNA sequence: TGTGCCAGCAGCTTAGCTGCTACAGGGTTTAGCGGCACCTTC.

This clone was found a few times. This chain uses TRBV5-4 with TRBJ1-6; 7 bases agree with TRBD1. Germline V gene lookup returns CDR1 SGHNT and CDR2 YYREEE (reference sequence). V shed 5 bases, J shed 7 bases, and the junction held 9 bases outside the gene matches. This CDR3 contains 15 residues. CDR3 coding DNA: TGTGCCAGCAGTCCCGCCAGGGGGGAAAATTCACCCCTCCACTTT. Protein sequence: CASSPARGENSPLHF.

In regard to this clone: The junction shows a germline mismatch at one end, possibly a read error. The chain couples TRBV4-1 to TRBJ2-5; TRBD2 matches 14 bases. Germline lookup yields CDR1 MGHRA and CDR2 YSYEKL. The CDR3 has 17 residues. The CDR3, as DNA: TGCGCCAGCAGCCAAGATGAACCGGGACTAGCGGGAGAGGGAACGGACTTC. It yields the protein CASSQDEPGLAGEGTDF.

This sequence joins TRBV6-5 and TRBJ1-1, with D possibly TRBD1 on 5 matching bases. Germline V gene sequence: CDR1 MNHEY, CDR2 SVGAGI. Trimming took 6 bases from V and 10 from J, leaving 18 bases between them. The CDR3 is 13 amino acids. CDR3: CASRDVYQGGAFF. As DNA, the CDR3 is TGTGCCAGCAGGGACGTTTATCAGGGAGGAGCTTTCTTT.

V and J are TRBV27 and TRBJ2-1, with 7 bases fitting TRBD1. J was trimmed by 0 bases and V by 4 bases; bases with no gene match: 0. The CDR3 has 14 amino acids. Germline CDR1 and CDR2: MNHEY and SMNVEV (reference sequence). For the CDR3, the DNA is TGTGCCAGCAGTTCAGGGGGCTCCTACAATGAGCAGTTCTTC. It encodes CASSSGGSYNEQFF.

The V and J genes are TRBV19 and TRBJ1-1; D remains ambiguous. This CDR3 has 13 residues. Trimming shortened V by 0 bases and J by 4 bases, and 6 bases separated the two germline ends. Germline V lookup: CDR1 LNHDA, CDR2 SQIVND (reference sequence). CDR3 DNA: TGTGCCAGTAGTATAGAGTGGTTCACTGAAGCTTTCTTT. It specifies CASSIEWFTEAFF.

The chain recombines TRBV9 with TRBJ1-5; 7 bases agree with TRBD1. The CDR3 extends over 14 amino acids. The V gene's germline CDR1 is SGDLS and CDR2 YYNGEE. Trimming took 4 bases from V and 6 from J; bases not matched to a gene: 7. This chain's CDR3 is CASSPRSGGQPQHF. CDR3 bases: TGTGCCAGCAGCCCCCGGTCAGGGGGTCAGCCCCAGCATTTT.

The chain uses TRBV5-1 and TRBJ1-2; no firm D call. CDR1 SGHRS and CDR2 YFSETQ come from the germline V gene. CDR3 length: 15 residues. V gave up 1 base and J gave up 0 bases, with 10 bases separating them. CDR3 bases: TGCGCCAGCAGCTTGATCGGAGATGCTAACTATGGCTACACCTTC. As protein: CASSLIGDANYGYTF.

The chain joins TRBV4-2 to TRBJ2-6, with a tentative D call TRBD1 (5 bases). This CDR3 comprises 16 residues. The V and J ends lost 6 bases and 2 bases respectively, with 14 bases between them. Germline lookup yields CDR1 LGHNA and CDR2 YNFKEQ. The CDR3 loop reads CASRPEGDTGANVLTF. The DNA of the CDR3 is TGTGCCAGCAGACCTGAAGGGGATACTGGGGCCAACGTCCTGACTTTC.

The J gene is TRBJ2-2, the V gene TRBV28, with D possibly TRBD1 on 6 matching bases. Looked up from germline, CDR1 is MDHEN and CDR2 is SYDVKM. V was shortened by 2 bases and J by 5 bases, with 9 bases between the two germline ends. The CDR3 covers 14 residues. CDR3 in DNA: TGTGCCAGCAGTTTAAGACAGGTGACCGGGGAGCTGTTTTTT. This sequence encodes CASSLRQVTGELFF.

This sequence joins TRBV5-6 and TRBJ1-1; D is unclear. Looked up from germline, CDR1 is SGHDT and CDR2 is YYEEEE. V lost 0 bases and J 6 bases, leaving 9 bases between the germline ends. The CDR3 is made up of 13 amino acids. The CDR3 here is CASSLGVYPEAFF. CDR3 nucleotide sequence: TGTGCCAGCAGCTTGGGGGTCTACCCTGAAGCTTTCTTT.

The rearrangement uses TRBV7-8 and TRBJ1-2; TRBD1 is a possible D gene (6 bases). CDR1 SGHVS and CDR2 FQNEAQ come from the germline V gene. The CDR3 covers 14 residues. V was clipped by 5 bases and J by 6 bases, with 16 bases between them. The CDR3, as DNA: TGTGCCAGCAGCACAAGCGGTACAGGGAATGGCTACACCTTC. This gives the protein CASSTSGTGNGYTF.

V and J are TRBV11-2 and TRBJ2-1; 9 bases map to TRBD2. The CDR3 runs to 18 residues. CDR1 and CDR2 (germline): SGHAT, FQNNGV. J was trimmed by 4 bases and V by 2 bases; bases with no gene match: 12. CDR3 nucleotides: TGTGCCAGCAGCTTACAATTCTTTTCTAGCGGGGTATACAATGAGCAGTTCTTC. It specifies CASSLQFFSSGVYNEQFF.

This clone was seen once. This rearrangement joins TRBV30 to TRBJ1-2; D perhaps matches TRBD1 (6 bases). Trimming shortened V by 4 bases and J by 4 bases, and 16 bases separated the two germline ends. The CDR3 consists of 14 residues. The germline V gene encodes CDR1 GTSNPN and CDR2 SVGIG (reference sequence). The CDR3: CAWNGMRGVYGYTF. CDR3 sequence (DNA): TGTGCCTGGAACGGCATGAGGGGGGTCTATGGCTACACCTTC.

In DNA form, the CDR3 reads TGTGCCAGCAGTTACTCCCAGGGCGGTGTGGCTTTCTTT. Translating it yields CASSYSQGGVAFF. The V and J genes are TRBV6-2 or TRBV6-3 and TRBJ1-1; possible D gene TRBD1, 5 bases. The V end was cut by 0 bases, the J end by 11 bases, with 13 bases between. CDR1 MNHEY and CDR2 SVGEGT come from the germline V gene. The CDR3 length is 13 residues.

CDR3 nucleotides: TGTGCCAGCAGGGGGACTGGAAACACCATATATTTT. Translated: CASRGTGNTIYF. The V gene is TRBV6-6, the J gene TRBJ1-3; no firm D call. The germline V gene encodes CDR1 MNHNY and CDR2 SVGAGI (reference sequence). The CDR3 extends over 12 amino acids. Trimming took off 6 bases at V and 2 bases at J, with 5 bases between the two ends.

The chain couples TRBV27 to TRBJ2-5, with 8 bases aligning to TRBD2. CDR1 and CDR2 (germline): MNHEY, SMNVEV (reference sequence). Trimming at V came to 2 bases and at J to 5 bases, leaving 4 bases not matched to a gene. The CDR3 runs 14 residues. For the CDR3, the DNA is TGTGCCAGCAGTTTAGCGGGAGGTGGGGAGACCCAGTACTTC. Protein sequence: CASSLAGGGETQYF.

This chain uses TRBV6-2 or TRBV6-3 with TRBJ2-5; D uncertain. CDR3 length: 14 amino acids. The ends were cut back, 0 bases at V and 1 base at J, with 6 bases in the middle. Germline CDR1 and CDR2: MNHEY and SVGEGT. In DNA, the CDR3 is TGTGCCAGCAGTTACTCGAAAGTCCAAGAGACCCAGTACTTC. Its translation: CASSYSKVQETQYF.